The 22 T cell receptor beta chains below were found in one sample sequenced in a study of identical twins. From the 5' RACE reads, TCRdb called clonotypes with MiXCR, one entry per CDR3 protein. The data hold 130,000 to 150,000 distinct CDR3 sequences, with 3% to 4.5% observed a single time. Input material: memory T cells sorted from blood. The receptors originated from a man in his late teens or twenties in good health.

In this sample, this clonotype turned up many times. The CDR3 region has the DNA TGTGCCAGCAGCTTGCAAGCCGACAGGGGAGCAGCTTTCTTT. It translates to CASSLQADRGAAFF. V and J are TRBV11-2 and TRBJ1-1; 8 bases fit TRBD1. Losses at the gene ends were 3 bases for V and 10 bases for J; bases not matched to a gene: 10. Germline V gene data show CDR1 as SGHAT and CDR2 as FQNNGV. The CDR3 is 14 residues long.

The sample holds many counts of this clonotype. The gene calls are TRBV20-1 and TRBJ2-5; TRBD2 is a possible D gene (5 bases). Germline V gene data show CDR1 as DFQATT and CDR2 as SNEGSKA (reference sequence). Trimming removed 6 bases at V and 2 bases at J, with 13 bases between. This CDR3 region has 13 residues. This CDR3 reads CSAEGDYQETQYF. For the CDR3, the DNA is TGCAGTGCGGAAGGAGACTATCAAGAGACCCAGTACTTC.

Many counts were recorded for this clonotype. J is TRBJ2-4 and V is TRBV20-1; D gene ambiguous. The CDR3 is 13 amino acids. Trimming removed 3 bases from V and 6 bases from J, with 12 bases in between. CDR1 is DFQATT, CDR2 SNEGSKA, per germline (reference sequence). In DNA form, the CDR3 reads TGCAGTGCTAGGGGAAGGGCGGTAAACATTCAGTACTTC. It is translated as CSARGRAVNIQYF.

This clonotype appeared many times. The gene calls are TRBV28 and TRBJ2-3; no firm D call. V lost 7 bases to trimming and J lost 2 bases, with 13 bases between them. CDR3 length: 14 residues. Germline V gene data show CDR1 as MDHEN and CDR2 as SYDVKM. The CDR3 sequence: CASMVGGYTDTQYF. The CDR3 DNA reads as TGTGCCAGCATGGTCGGCGGATACACAGATACGCAGTATTTT.

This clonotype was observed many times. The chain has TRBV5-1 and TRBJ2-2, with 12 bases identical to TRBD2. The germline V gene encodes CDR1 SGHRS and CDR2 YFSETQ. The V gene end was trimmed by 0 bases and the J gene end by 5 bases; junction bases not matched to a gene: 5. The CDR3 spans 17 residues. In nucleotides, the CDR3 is TGCGCCAGCAGCTTGGTGACTAGCGGGAGAGGAACCGGGGAGCTGTTTTTT. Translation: CASSLVTSGRGTGELFF.

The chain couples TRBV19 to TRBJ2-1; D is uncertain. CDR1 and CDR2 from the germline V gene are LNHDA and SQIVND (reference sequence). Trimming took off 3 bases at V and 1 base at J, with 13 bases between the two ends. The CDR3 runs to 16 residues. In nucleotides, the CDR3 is TGTGCCAGTAGTATCGCTGTGGGCGCTTCCTACAATGAGCAGTTCTTC. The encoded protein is CASSIAVGASYNEQFF.

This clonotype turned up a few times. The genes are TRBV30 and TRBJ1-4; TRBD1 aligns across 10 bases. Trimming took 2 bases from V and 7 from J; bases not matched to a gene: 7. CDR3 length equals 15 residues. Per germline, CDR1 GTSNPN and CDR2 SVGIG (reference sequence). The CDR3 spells CAWSKDRGRGEKLFF. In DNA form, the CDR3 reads TGTGCCTGGAGTAAAGACAGGGGGCGAGGTGAAAAACTGTTTTTT.

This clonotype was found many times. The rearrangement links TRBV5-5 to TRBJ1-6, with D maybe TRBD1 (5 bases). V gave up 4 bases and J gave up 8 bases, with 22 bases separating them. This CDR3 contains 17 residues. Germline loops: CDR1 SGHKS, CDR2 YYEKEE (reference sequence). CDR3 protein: CASSQDIGSVSYSPLHF. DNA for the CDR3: TGTGCCAGCAGCCAGGACATCGGATCAGTCTCGTATTCACCCCTCCACTTT. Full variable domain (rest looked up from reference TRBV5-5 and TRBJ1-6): DAGVTQSPTHLIKTRGQQVTLRCSPISGHKSVSWYQQVLGQGPQFIFQYYEKEERGRGNFPDRFSARQFPNYSSELNVNALLLGDSALYLCASSQDIGSVSYSPLHFGNGTRLTVT.

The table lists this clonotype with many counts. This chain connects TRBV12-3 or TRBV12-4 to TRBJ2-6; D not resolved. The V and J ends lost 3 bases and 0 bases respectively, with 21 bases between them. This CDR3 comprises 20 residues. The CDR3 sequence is CASSFSGIGIFHSGANVLTF. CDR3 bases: TGTGCCAGCAGTTTTTCCGGAATCGGCATCTTTCACTCTGGGGCCAACGTCCTGACTTTC.

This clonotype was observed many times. CDR3 bases: TGTGCCAGCAGTTTAGCGCCCCTAGGAGTGAACACTGAAGCTTTCTTT. Its translation: CASSLAPLGVNTEAFF. The rearrangement joins TRBV12-3 or TRBV12-4 to TRBJ1-1; D gene unclear. The CDR3 length is 16 residues. The V end lost 0 bases, the J end lost 0 bases, and 11 bases lay between the germline ends.

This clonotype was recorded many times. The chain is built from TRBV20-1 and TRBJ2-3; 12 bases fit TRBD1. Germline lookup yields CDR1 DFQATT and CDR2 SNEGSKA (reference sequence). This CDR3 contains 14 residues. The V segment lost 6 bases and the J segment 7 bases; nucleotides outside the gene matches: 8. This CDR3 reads CSASPGQGANTQYF. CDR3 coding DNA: TGCAGTGCGTCCCCGGGACAGGGGGCGAATACGCAGTATTTT.

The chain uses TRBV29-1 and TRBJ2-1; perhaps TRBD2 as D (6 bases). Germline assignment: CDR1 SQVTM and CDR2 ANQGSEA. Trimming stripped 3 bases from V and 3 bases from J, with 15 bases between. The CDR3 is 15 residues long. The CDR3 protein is CSVDRDGSGYNEQFF. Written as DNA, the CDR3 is TGCAGCGTTGATAGGGATGGTAGCGGCTACAATGAGCAGTTCTTC.

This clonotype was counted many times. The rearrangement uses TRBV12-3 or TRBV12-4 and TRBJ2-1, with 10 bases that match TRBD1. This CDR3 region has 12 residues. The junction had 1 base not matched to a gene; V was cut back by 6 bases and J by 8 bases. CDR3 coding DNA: TGTGCCAGCAGGGGACAGGGGCATGAGCAGTTCTTC. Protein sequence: CASRGQGHEQFF.

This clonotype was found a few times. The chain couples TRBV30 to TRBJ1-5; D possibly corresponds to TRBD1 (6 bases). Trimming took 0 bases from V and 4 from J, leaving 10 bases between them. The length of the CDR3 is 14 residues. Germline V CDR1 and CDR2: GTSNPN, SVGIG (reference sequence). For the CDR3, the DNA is TGTGCCTGGAGTGTAGTAGGGGGAAATCAGCCCCAGCATTTT. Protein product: CAWSVVGGNQPQHF.

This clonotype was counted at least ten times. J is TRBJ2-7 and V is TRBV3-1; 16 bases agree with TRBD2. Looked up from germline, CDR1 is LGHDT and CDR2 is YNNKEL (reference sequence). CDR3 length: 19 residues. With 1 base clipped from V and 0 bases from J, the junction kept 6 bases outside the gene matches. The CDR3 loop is CASSQGYGTSGRVSYEQYF. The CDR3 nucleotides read TGTGCCAGCAGCCAAGGGTACGGGACTAGCGGGAGGGTCTCCTACGAGCAGTACTTC.

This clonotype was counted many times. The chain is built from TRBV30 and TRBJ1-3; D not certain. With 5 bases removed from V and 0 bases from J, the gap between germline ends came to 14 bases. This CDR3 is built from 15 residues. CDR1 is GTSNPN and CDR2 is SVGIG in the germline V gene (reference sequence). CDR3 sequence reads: CAWQKDRLSGNTIYF. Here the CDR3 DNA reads TGTGCCTGGCAAAAGGACCGTCTCTCTGGAAACACCATATATTTT.

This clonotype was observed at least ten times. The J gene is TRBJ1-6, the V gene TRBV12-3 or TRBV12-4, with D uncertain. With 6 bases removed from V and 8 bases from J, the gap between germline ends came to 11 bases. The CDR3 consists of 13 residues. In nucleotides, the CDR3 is TGTGCCAGCAGCGTGAACGGGTATTCACCCCTCCACTTT. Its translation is CASSVNGYSPLHF.

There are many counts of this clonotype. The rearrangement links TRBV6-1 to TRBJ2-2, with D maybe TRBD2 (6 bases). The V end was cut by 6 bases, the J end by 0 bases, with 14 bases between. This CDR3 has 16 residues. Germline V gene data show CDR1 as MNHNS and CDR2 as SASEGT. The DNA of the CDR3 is TGTGCCAGCAGCAAACATAGCGGCGCGAACACCGGGGAGCTGTTTTTT. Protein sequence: CASSKHSGANTGELFF.

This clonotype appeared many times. The CDR3 protein is CSAKWNRGLGLDSPLHF. The CDR3 coding sequence is TGCAGTGCTAAGTGGAACAGGGGACTGGGGTTGGATTCACCCCTCCACTTT. The genes are TRBV20-1 and TRBJ1-6, with 7 bases matching TRBD1. The CDR3 is 17 residues long. After removal of 4 bases from V and 8 bases from J, the junction contained 17 bases not matched to a gene. Germline CDR1 DFQATT, CDR2 SNEGSKA (reference sequence).

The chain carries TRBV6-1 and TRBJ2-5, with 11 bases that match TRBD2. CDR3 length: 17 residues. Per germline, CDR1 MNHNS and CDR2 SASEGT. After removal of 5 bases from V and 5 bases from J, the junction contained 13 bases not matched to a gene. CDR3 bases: TGTGCCAGCAGTCGTCAATTACTAGCGGGAGAGGGGGAGACCCAGTACTTC. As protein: CASSRQLLAGEGETQYF.

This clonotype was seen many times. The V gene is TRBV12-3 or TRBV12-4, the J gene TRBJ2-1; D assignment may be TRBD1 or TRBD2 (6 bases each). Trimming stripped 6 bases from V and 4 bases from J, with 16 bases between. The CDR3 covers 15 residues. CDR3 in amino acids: CASSPGGGTYNEQFF. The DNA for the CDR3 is TGTGCCAGCAGCCCTGGGGGCGGGACTTACAATGAGCAGTTCTTC.

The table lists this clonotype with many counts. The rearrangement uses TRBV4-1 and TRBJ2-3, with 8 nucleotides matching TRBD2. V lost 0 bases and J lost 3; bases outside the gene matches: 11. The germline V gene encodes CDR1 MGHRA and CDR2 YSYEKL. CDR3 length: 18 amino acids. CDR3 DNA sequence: TGCGCCAGCAGCCAAGATCAAGGGCCGGGACTAGGGACAGATACGCAGTATTTT. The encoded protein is CASSQDQGPGLGTDTQYF.